This record looks at one T cell receptor (beta chain) sequence and its context. The antigen remains unidentified. Germline V gene lookup returns CDR1 SQVTM and CDR2 ANQGSEA. The CDR3 is made up of 14 amino acids. The junction had 12 bases not matched to a gene; V was cut back by 8 bases and J by 3 bases. PCR primers comprised 60 Vbeta and 13 Jbeta primers. Only in-frame clones appear in the TCRdb table, and some are missing; sequencing was by immunoSEQ multiplex PCR. Seen here are 150,000 or so clones, about 80% observed once, and the top ten hold 9.7%. This sample is part of a study of cytomegalovirus exposure and HLA in healthy donors. Regarding the study as a whole: There were 150 to 200 TCR beta chains listed as cytomegalovirus-associated. Most TCR sequences were rare, but some public TCRs occurred in many donors.

This rearrangement joins TRBV29-1 to TRBJ2-5; 7 bases align to TRBD1. The sequencing sample was made of PBMCs. The TCR sequence derives from a young man in good health and CMV-seropositive. The CDR3 loop is CSLMGQGVEETQYF. The DNA of the CDR3 is TGCAGCCTAATGGGGCAGGGGGTTGAAGAGACCCAGTACTTC. Looking up the rest from reference TRBV29-1 and TRBJ2-5 gives the full variable domain: SAVISQKPSRDICQRGTSLTIQCQVDSQVTMMFWYRQQPGQSLTLIATANQGSEATYESGFVIDKFPISRPNLTFSTLTVSNMSPEDSSIYLCSLMGQGVEETQYFGPGTRLLVL.